This T cell receptor (beta chain) was recorded in a study of neurological immune-mediated disorders. This clonotype appeared many times. The CDR3 loop spans 12 amino acids. Germline V gene data show CDR1 as DFQATT and CDR2 as SNEGSKA (reference sequence). V gave up 6 bases and J gave up 10 bases, with 13 bases separating them. Whenever a sequencing run was performed, it yielded over 190 million TCR-beta sequences from 15-18 subjects. TCRdb ran MiXCR on the 5' RACE reads and lists one entry per CDR3 protein. The table lists around 64,000 distinct CDR3 sequences, around 3% of them singletons. The sample comprised PBMCs. The rearrangement links TRBV20-1 to TRBJ2-6; D may be TRBD1 (6 bases). The source is a woman aged 45 to 65 with multiple sclerosis. CDR3 DNA sequence: TGCAGTGCCCGTGGACAGCCTAACGTCCTGACTTTC. It translates to CSARGQPNVLTF.